These T cell receptor beta chains were read from a single sample in a study of T cells in Graves' hyperthyroidism and ophthalmopathy. TCRdb reanalysed the multiplex PCR reads using MiXCR and keeps one entry per CDR3 protein. The sample includes about 700,000 distinct CDR3 sequences, 14% of them seen just once. Sequencing was done on a sample of blood. All receptors come from a young woman with Graves' hyperthyroidism. The CDR3 runs from the conserved cysteine through the conserved F or W. The D gene is left open where the match is weak. Size tells how often a clone was seen (once, few, many) or the class of an expanded clone, and some rows leave it out.

clone_size j_call v_call cdr3_length d_call cdr3_nt cdr3_aa
. TRBJ2-7 TRBV19 18 TRBD2 TGTGCCAGTAGTATCGGGTCCACCCGGCTAGCGGGAGTAAGGGAGCAGTACTTC CASSIGSTRLAGVREQYF
many TRBJ2-1 TRBV11-2 15 . TGTGCCAGCAGCTTTGGGCTGGGGTCCTACAATGAGCAGTTCTTC CASSFGLGSYNEQFF
few TRBJ2-7 TRBV7-6 15 . TGTGCCAGCAGCTTAGAGGGCGGGGCGGTCGGAGAGCAGTACTTC CASSLEGGAVGEQYF
. TRBJ1-4 TRBV7-9 17 . TGTGCCAGCAGCCTACCGGGGGGCAAGTTAGGGAACGAAAAACTGTTTTTT CASSLPGGKLGNEKLFF
. TRBJ2-1 TRBV2 14 . TGTGCCAGCAGTGACTTGGCCCAAATTAATGAGCAGTTCTTC CASSDLAQINEQFF
. TRBJ2-4 TRBV5-6 14 . TGTGCCAGCATGAGGGGTTTGGTCAAAAACATTCAGTACTTC CASMRGLVKNIQYF
many TRBJ2-7 TRBV2 10 . TGTGTCAGCAGGGGCTACGAGCAGTACTTC CVSRGYEQYF
. TRBJ2-5 TRBV7-7 14 . TGTGCTAGCCCCAGGGACCAGAGCAGGGAGACCCAGTACTTC CASPRDQSRETQYF
many TRBJ2-3 TRBV6-2/TRBV6-3 16 TRBD2 TGTGCCGTCACGACGGGACTAGCGGGGATCACAGATACGCAGTATTTT CAVTTGLAGITDTQYF
. TRBJ2-3 TRBV20-1 19 TRBD2 TGCAGTGCCCCCGGAAGTCTAGCGGGAGGAGTCGGTAGCACAGATACGCAGTATTTT CSAPGSLAGGVGSTDTQYF
. TRBJ2-2 TRBV7-3 14 TRBD2 TGTGCCACCCAGAGGGAGGGAGACACCGGGGAGCTGTTTTTT CATQREGDTGELFF
many TRBJ2-7 TRBV4-1 17 . TGCGCCAGCAGCCAAGTTCTGGGCAGCCCCACGTCCTACGAGCAGTACTTC CASSQVLGSPTSYEQYF
few TRBJ2-7 TRBV5-8 16 TRBD1 TGTGCCAGCAGCTTCCTTCCCGGGGACAGGGGAGGCGAGCAGTACTTC CASSFLPGDRGGEQYF
many TRBJ1-5 TRBV6-2/TRBV6-3 14 . TGTGCCAGCAGGGGCGGGATGGGCAATCAGCCCCAGCATTTT CASRGGMGNQPQHF
few TRBJ1-5 TRBV20-1 12 . TGCAGTGCTAGAAAGGGCAATCAGCCCCAGCATTTT CSARKGNQPQHF
. TRBJ2-3 TRBV5-6 15 . TGTGCCAGCAGACATAGCGGAGGAAACACAGATACGCAGTATTTT CASRHSGGNTDTQYF
many TRBJ1-4 TRBV2 14 . TGTGCCAGCAGTAATCCGGGCCGTAGAGAAAAACTGTTTTTT CASSNPGRREKLFF
many TRBJ2-3 TRBV10-2 14 . TGCGCCAGTCCTCCCAGATGGAGCACAGATACGCAGTATTTT CASPPRWSTDTQYF
. TRBJ2-7 TRBV30 14 . TGTGCCTGGAGTGTAGGACAGTTCTCCTACGAGCAGTACTTC CAWSVGQFSYEQYF
. TRBJ2-7 TRBV2 12 . TGTGCCAGCAGTGGGTTCTTCTACGAGCAGTACTTC CASSGFFYEQYF
. TRBJ1-1 TRBV30 12 . TGTGCCTGGAGTGTATATCTTGCCGAGAGCTTCTTT CAWSVYLAESFF
few TRBJ2-1 TRBV10-2 15 . TGCGCCATCGGGATCGGTGGAGACCCCTACAATGAGCAGTTCTTC CAIGIGGDPYNEQFF
few TRBJ2-1 TRBV14 16 TRBD2 TGTGCCAGCAGCCAAGATTTGGGCGGGAGACTGAATGAGCAGTTCTTC CASSQDLGGRLNEQFF